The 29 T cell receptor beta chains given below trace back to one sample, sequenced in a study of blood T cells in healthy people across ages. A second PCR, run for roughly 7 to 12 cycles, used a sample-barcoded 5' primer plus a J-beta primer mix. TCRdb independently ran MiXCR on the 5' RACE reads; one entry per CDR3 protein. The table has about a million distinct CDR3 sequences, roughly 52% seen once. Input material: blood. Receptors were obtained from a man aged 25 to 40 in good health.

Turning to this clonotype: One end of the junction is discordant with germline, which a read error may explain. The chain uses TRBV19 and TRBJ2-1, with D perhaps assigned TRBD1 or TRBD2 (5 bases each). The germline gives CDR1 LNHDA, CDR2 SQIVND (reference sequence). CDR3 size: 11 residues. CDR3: CAGRDGVRQFF. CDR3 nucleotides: TGTGCCGGTAGGGACGGGGTGCGACAGTTCTTC.

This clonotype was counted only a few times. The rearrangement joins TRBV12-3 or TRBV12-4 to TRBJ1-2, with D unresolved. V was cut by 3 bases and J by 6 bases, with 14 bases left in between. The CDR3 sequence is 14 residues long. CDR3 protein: CASSLRSQTNGYTF. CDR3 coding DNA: TGTGCCAGCAGTTTGCGGTCCCAGACCAATGGCTACACCTTC.

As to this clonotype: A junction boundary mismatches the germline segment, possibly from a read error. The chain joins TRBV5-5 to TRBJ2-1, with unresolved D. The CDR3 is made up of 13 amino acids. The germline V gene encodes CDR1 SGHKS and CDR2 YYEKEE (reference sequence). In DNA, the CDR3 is TGTGCCAGCAGCCCCCCCACCTACAATGAGGAGTTCTTC. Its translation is CASSPPTYNEEFF.

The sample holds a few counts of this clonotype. CDR3: CASSPLQGQHEQYF. The CDR3 nucleotides are TGTGCCAGCAGCCCCTTACAGGGTCAGCACGAGCAGTACTTC. The chain carries TRBV7-8 and TRBJ2-7; tentatively, D is TRBD1 (6 bases). The CDR3 spans 14 residues. V gave up 5 bases and J gave up 5 bases, with 16 bases separating them. Per germline, CDR1 SGHVS and CDR2 FQNEAQ. Full variable domain (remainder filled in from reference TRBV7-8 and TRBJ2-7): GAGVSQSPRYKVAKRGQDVALRCDPISGHVSLFWYQQALGQGPEFLTYFQNEAQLDKSGLPSDRFFAERPEGSVSTLKIQRTQQEDSAVYLCASSPLQGQHEQYFGPGTRLTVT.

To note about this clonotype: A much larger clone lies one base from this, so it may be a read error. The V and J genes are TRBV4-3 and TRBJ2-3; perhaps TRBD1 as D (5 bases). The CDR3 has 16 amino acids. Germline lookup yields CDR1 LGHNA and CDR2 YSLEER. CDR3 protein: CASSQETQGRADAQYF. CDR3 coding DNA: TGCGCCAGCAGCCAAGAAACCCAGGGTCGAGCAGATGCGCAGTATTTT.

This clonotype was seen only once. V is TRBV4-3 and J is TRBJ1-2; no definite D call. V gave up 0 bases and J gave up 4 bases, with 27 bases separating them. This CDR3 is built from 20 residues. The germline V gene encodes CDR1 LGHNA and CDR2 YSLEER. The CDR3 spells CASSQDRVDLLALNTYGYTF. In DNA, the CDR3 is TGCGCCAGCAGCCAAGATCGAGTCGACTTACTAGCCCTGAATACCTATGGCTACACCTTC.

CDR3: CASSPPGGSPLHF. Here the CDR3 DNA reads TGTGCCAGCAGTCCCCCGGGGGGGTCACCCCTCCACTTT. The V call is TRBV2, the J call TRBJ1-6; TRBD1 is a possible D gene (5 bases). V was pared by 5 bases and J by 10 bases, with 12 bases between. This CDR3 region has 13 residues. The germline V gene has CDR1 SNHLY and CDR2 FYNNEI.

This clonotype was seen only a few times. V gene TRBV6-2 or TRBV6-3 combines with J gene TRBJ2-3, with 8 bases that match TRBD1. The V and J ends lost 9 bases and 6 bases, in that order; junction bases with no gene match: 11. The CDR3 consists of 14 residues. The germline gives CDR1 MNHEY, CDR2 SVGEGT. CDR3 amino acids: CASTTGVAVDTQYF. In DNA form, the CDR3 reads TGTGCCAGTACGACAGGGGTAGCAGTGGATACGCAGTATTTT.

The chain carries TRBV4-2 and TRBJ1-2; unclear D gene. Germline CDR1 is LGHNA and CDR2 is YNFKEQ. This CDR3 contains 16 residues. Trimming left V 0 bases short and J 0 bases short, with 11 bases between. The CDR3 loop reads CASSQERAEANYGYTF. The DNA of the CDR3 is TGTGCCAGCAGCCAAGAACGGGCAGAAGCTAACTATGGCTACACCTTC.

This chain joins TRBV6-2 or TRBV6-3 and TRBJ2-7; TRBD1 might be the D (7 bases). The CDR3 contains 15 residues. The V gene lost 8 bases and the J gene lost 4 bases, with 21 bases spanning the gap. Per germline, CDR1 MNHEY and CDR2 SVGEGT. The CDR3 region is CASGSPQGGEYEQYF. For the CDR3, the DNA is TGTGCCAGCGGTTCCCCCCAGGGGGGAGAGTACGAGCAGTACTTC.

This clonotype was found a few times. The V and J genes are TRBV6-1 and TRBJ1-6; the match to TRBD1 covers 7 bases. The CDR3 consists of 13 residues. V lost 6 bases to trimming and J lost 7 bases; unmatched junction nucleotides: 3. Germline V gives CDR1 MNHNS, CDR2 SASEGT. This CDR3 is CASRTGHNSPLHF. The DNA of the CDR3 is TGTGCCAGCAGGACAGGGCACAATTCACCCCTCCACTTT.

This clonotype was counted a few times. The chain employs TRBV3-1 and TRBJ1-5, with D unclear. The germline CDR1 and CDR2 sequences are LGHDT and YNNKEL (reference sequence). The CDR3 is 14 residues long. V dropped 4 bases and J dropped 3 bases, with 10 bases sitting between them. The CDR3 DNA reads TGTGCCAGCAGCCCTAGGGCAACCAATCAGCCCCAGCATTTT. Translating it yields CASSPRATNQPQHF.

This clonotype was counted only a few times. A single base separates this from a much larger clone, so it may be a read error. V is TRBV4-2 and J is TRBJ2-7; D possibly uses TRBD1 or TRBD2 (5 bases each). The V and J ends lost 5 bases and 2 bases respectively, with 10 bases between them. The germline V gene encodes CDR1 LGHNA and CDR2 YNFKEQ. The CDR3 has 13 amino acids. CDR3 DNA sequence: TGTGCCAGCAGCGAGCCGGGGCCCTACGAGCAGTACTTC. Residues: CASSEPGPYEQYF.

The CDR3 loop is CASSGTGAINSPLHF. CDR3 DNA: TGTGCCAGCAGCGGGACAGGGGCGATTAATTCACCCCTCCACTTT. V gene TRBV9 combines with J gene TRBJ1-6; 9 nucleotides match TRBD1. The CDR3 is 15 residues long. The junction had 4 bases not matched to a gene; V was cut back by 3 bases and J by 6 bases. Germline loops: CDR1 SGDLS, CDR2 YYNGEE. Based on the CDR3 plus reference TRBV9 and TRBJ1-6, the full variable domain is DSGVTQTPKHLITATGQRVTLRCSPRSGDLSVYWYQQSLDQGLQFLIQYYNGEERAKGNILERFSAQQFPDLHSELNLSSLELGDSALYFCASSGTGAINSPLHFGNGTRLTVT.

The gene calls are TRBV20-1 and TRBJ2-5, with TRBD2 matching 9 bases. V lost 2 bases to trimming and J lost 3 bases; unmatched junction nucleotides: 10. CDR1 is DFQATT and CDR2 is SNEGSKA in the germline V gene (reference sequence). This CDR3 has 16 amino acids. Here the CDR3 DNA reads TGCAGTGCTAGACCTGGGGTAGCGGGGGTCAAAGAGACCCAGTACTTC. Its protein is CSARPGVAGVKETQYF.

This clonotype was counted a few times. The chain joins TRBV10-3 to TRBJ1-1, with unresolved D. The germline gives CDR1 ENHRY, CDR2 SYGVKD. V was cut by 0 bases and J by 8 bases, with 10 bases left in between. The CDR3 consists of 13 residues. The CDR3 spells CAISESHVSEAFF. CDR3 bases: TGTGCCATCAGTGAGTCGCACGTTTCCGAAGCTTTCTTT.

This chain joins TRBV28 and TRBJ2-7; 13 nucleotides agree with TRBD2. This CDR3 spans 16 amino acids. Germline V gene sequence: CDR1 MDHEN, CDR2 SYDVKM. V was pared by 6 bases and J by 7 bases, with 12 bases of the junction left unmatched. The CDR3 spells CASRPMTSGGTNEQYF. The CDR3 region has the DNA TGTGCCAGCAGACCCATGACTAGCGGGGGGACCAATGAGCAGTACTTC.

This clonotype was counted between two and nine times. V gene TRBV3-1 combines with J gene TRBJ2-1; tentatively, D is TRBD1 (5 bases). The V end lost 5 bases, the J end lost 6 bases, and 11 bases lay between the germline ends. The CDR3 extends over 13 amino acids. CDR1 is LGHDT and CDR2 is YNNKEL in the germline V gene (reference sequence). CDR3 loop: CASSTGHGNEQFF. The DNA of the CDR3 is TGTGCCAGCAGCACCGGACACGGCAATGAGCAGTTCTTC.

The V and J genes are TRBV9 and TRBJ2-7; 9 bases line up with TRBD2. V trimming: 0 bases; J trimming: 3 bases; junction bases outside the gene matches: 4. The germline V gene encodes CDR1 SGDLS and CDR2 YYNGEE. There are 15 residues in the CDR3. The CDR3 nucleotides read TGTGCCAGCAGCGTAGGGAGCGGGGGGCGCTACGAGCAGTACTTC. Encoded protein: CASSVGSGGRYEQYF.

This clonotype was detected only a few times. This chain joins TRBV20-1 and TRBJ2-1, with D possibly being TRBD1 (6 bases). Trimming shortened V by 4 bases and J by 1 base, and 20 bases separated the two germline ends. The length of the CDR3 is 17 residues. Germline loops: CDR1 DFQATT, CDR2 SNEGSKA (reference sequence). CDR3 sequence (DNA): TGCAGTGCTACAAAACAGGGTCCGAGGGGGTCCTACAATGAGCAGTTCTTC. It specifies CSATKQGPRGSYNEQFF.

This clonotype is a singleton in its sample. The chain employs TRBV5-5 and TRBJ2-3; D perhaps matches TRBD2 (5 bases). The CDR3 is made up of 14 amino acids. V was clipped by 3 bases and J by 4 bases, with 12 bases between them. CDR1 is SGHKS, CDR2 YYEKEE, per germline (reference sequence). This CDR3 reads CASSSLDSADTQYF. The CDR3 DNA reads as TGTGCCAGCAGCTCACTAGACTCGGCAGATACGCAGTATTTT.

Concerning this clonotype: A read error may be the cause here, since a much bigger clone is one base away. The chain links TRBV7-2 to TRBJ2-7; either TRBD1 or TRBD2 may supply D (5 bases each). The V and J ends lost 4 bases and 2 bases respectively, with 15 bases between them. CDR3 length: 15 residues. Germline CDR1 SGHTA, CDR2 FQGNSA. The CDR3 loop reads CASSWDGNRAYEQYF. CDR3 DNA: TGTGCCAGCAGCTGGGACGGGAATAGGGCCTACGAGCAGTACTTC.

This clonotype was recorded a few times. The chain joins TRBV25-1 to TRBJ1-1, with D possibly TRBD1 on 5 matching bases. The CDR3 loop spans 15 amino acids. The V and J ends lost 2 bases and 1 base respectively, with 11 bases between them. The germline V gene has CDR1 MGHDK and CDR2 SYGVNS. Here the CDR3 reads CASSERTGGNTEAFF. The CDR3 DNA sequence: TGTGCCAGCAGTGAAAGGACGGGGGGGAACACTGAAGCTTTCTTT.

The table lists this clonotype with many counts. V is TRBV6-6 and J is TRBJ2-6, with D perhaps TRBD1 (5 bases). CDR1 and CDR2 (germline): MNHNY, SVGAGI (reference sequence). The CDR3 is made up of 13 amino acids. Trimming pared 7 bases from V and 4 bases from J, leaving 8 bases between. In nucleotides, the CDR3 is TGTGCCAGCATCGACAGCGGGGCCAACGTCCTGACTTTC. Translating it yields CASIDSGANVLTF.

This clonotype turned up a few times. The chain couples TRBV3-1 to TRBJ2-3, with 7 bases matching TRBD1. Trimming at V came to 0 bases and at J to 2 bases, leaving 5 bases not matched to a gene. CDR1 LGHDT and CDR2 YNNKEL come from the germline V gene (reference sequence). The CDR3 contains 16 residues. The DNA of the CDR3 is TGTGCCAGCAGCCAAGATAGAACAGGGGACACAGATACGCAGTATTTT. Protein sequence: CASSQDRTGDTDTQYF.

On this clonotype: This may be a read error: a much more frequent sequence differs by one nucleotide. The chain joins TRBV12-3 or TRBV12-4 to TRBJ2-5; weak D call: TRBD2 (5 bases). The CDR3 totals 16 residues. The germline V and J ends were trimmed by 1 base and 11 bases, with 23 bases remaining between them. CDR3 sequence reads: CASSLEPGGWRNEQYF. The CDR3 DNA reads TGTGCCAGCAGTTTAGAGCCAGGCGGGTGGAGAAATGAGCAGTACTTC.

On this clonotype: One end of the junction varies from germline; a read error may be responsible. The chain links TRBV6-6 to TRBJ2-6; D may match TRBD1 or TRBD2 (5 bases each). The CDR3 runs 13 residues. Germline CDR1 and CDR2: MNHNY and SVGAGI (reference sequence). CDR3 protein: CASAGAGATVLTF. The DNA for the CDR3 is TGTGCCAGCGCCGGGGCCGGGGCCACCGTCCTGACTTTC.

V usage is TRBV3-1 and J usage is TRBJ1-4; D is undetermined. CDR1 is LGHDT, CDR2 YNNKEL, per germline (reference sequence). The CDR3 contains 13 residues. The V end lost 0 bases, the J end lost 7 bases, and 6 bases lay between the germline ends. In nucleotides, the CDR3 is TGTGCCAGCAGCCAAGATCCCGGTGAAAAACTGTTTTTT. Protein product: CASSQDPGEKLFF.

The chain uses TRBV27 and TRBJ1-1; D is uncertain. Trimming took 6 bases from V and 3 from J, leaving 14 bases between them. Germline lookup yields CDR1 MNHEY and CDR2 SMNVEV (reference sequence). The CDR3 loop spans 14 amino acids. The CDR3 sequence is CASSRVSGYTEAFF. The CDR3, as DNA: TGTGCCAGCAGCCGCGTCTCGGGATACACTGAAGCTTTCTTT.